This T cell receptor beta chain emerged from a study of cytomegalovirus exposure and HLA in healthy donors. The PCR ran on 60 Vbeta and 13 Jbeta primers. Clones were sequenced by immunoSEQ multiplex PCR, and TCRdb holds only the in-frame ones, with some missing. The sample lists 80,000 to 90,000 clones, approximately 71% seen once, with roughly 2.2% in the top ten. Looked up from germline, CDR1 is SGHTS and CDR2 is YDEGEE. V was shortened by 1 base and J by 5 bases, with 12 bases between the two germline ends. The CDR3 totals 14 residues. The clonotype originates from a man in his forties or fifties in good health and CMV-seronegative. The chain is built from TRBV5-8 and TRBJ1-2; weak D call: TRBD1 (6 bases). The material sequenced was PBMCs. DNA for the CDR3: TGTGCCAGCAGCTTGCAGGGGCAGGGGTATGGCTACACCTTC. Its translation is CASSLQGQGYGYTF.